This TCR beta chain was sequenced for a study of blood T cell repertoires in COVID-19. As for the study in general: Sites across the United States, Italy and Spain contributed samples from acute and convalescent COVID-19.

Germline loops: CDR1 MDHEN, CDR2 SYDVKM. The CDR3 is 13 residues long. Trimming removed 5 bases from V and 6 bases from J, with 13 bases in between. The study recruited people aged roughly 18 to 100 years across approximately 23 US areas. Cohorts were based on clinical histories the participants reported. Per the original data handling: Reference gene primer amplification yielded estimated nucleated cell counts. TCRdb keeps only in-frame clones here, not all; method: immunoSEQ multiplex PCR. V and J calls plus clone size are reproduced from that table; the DNA served to infer D and trimming. The sample shows about 280,000 clones, over 85% of them seen only once.

The J gene is TRBJ1-1, the V gene TRBV28, with D possibly being TRBD1 (6 bases). The sequence came from a woman in her sixties or seventies who had recovered from COVID-19. The specimen was PBMCs or T cells enriched from blood (not recorded which). The CDR3 spells CASSTGPRAEAFF. CDR3 sequence (DNA): TGTGCCAGCAGTACAGGGCCCCGGGCTGAAGCTTTCTTT.